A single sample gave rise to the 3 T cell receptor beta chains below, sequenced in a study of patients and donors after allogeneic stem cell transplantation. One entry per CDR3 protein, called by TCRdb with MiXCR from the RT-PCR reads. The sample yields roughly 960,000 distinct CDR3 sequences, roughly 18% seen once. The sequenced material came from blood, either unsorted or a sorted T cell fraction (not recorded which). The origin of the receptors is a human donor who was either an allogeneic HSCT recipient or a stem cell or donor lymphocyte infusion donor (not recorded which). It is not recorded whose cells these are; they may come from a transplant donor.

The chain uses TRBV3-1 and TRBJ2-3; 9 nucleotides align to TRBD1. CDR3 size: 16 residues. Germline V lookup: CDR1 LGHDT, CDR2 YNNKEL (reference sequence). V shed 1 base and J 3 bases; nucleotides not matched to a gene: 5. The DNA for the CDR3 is TGTGCCAGCAGCCAAGTAGGGACAGGGAGGACAGATACGCAGTATTTT. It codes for CASSQVGTGRTDTQYF.

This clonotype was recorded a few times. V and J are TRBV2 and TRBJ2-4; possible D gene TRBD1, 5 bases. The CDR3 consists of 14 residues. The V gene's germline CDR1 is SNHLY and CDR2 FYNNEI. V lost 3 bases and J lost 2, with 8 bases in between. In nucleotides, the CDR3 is TGTGCCAGCAGTGAGTCAGGGTCCAAAAACATTCAGTACTTC. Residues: CASSESGSKNIQYF.

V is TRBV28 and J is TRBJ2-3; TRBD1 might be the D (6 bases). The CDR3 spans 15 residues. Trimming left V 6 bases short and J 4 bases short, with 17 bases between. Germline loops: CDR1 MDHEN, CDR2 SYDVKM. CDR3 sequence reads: CASSRTGRKSDTQYF. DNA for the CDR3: TGTGCCAGCAGCCGTACAGGGCGGAAATCAGATACGCAGTATTTT.